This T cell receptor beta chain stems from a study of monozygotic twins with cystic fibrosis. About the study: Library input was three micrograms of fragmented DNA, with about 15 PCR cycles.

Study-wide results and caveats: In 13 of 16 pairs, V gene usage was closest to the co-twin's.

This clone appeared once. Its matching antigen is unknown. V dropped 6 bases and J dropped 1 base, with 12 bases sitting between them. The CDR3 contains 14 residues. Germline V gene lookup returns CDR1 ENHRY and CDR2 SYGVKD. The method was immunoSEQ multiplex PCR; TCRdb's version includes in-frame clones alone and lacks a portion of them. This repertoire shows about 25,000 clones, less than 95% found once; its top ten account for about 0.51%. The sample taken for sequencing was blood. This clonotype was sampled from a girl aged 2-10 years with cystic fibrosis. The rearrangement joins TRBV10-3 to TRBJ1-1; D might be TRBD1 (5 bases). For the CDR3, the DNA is TGTGCCATCAGAGGGTCAGGGACGAACACTGAAGCTTTCTTT. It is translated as CAIRGSGTNTEAFF.